This is a list of T cell receptor beta chains from one sample in a study of cytomegalovirus exposure and HLA in healthy donors. Method: immunoSEQ multiplex PCR; TCRdb's copy keeps in-frame clones and lacks some. Here the sample spans more than 150,000 clones, about 80% being singletons. Sequencing was performed on PBMCs. The receptors were sampled from a woman in her twenties or thirties in good health and CMV-seronegative. Both conserved end residues are part of each CDR3. D genes are given only for firm matches.

v_gene: TRBV9
len: 16
j_gene: TRBJ2-1
d_gene: TRBD1
CDR3aa: CASSVAVSQGANEQFF

v_gene: TRBV12-1
len: 15
j_gene: TRBJ1-2
d_gene: -
CDR3aa: CASSFVLKANYGYTF

v_gene: TRBV4-3
len: 16
j_gene: TRBJ2-4
d_gene: -
CDR3aa: CASSQLVAQEKNIQYF

v_gene: TRBV5-4
len: 13
j_gene: TRBJ2-3
d_gene: -
CDR3aa: CASSLVASDTQYF

v_gene: TRBV4-2
len: 15
j_gene: TRBJ2-2
d_gene: -
CDR3aa: CASSQEGGGTGELFF

v_gene: TRBV7-2
len: 14
j_gene: TRBJ2-5
d_gene: -
CDR3aa: CASSLVIRDPTQYF

v_gene: TRBV19
len: 13
j_gene: TRBJ1-1
d_gene: TRBD1
CDR3aa: CASSMGTGNEAFF

v_gene: TRBV19
len: 13
j_gene: TRBJ1-5
d_gene: -
CDR3aa: CASKTLSNQPQHF

v_gene: TRBV30
len: 11
j_gene: TRBJ1-1
d_gene: -
CDR3aa: CAWSVGAEAFF

v_gene: TRBV15
len: 14
j_gene: TRBJ1-6
d_gene: TRBD1
CDR3aa: CATSRDGQASPLHF

v_gene: TRBV19
len: 14
j_gene: TRBJ1-2
d_gene: TRBD1
CDR3aa: CASRTLGDRGYYTF

v_gene: TRBV29-1
len: 14
j_gene: TRBJ2-7
d_gene: TRBD1
CDR3aa: CSISSDRGSYEQYF

v_gene: TRBV4-2
len: 15
j_gene: TRBJ1-1
d_gene: TRBD1
CDR3aa: CASSQDSRGRTEAFF

v_gene: TRBV2
len: 10
j_gene: TRBJ1-1
d_gene: -
CDR3aa: CANGNTEAFF

v_gene: TRBV5-6
len: 17
j_gene: TRBJ1-2
d_gene: TRBD1
CDR3aa: CASSLRSPGQGNYGYTF

v_gene: TRBV2
len: 13
j_gene: TRBJ1-2
d_gene: TRBD1
CDR3aa: CASSAGTGYGYTF

v_gene: TRBV19
len: 15
j_gene: TRBJ2-1
d_gene: TRBD1
CDR3aa: CASSIGQGGYNEQFF

v_gene: TRBV5-1
len: 16
j_gene: TRBJ1-4
d_gene: TRBD1
CDR3aa: CASSLGHGTVNEKLFF

v_gene: TRBV7-9
len: 19
j_gene: TRBJ2-1
d_gene: TRBD2
CDR3aa: CASSGSKKLRLAGENEQFF

v_gene: TRBV10-2
len: 14
j_gene: TRBJ1-5
d_gene: -
CDR3aa: CASSELDSHKPQHF

v_gene: TRBV19
len: 14
j_gene: TRBJ1-2
d_gene: -
CDR3aa: CASSIDRTNYGYTF

v_gene: TRBV9
len: 14
j_gene: TRBJ1-2
d_gene: TRBD1
CDR3aa: CASSTGTGRHGYTF

v_gene: TRBV5-1
len: 15
j_gene: TRBJ2-3
d_gene: TRBD1
CDR3aa: CASSIGTGDTDTQYF

v_gene: TRBV2
len: 19
j_gene: TRBJ2-3
d_gene: -
CDR3aa: CASSANGQGLFPTTDTQYF

v_gene: TRBV19
len: 14
j_gene: TRBJ1-4
d_gene: TRBD1
CDR3aa: CASSRQGPNEKLFF

v_gene: TRBV5-1
len: 15
j_gene: TRBJ2-5
d_gene: -
CDR3aa: CASSLGASAQETQYF

v_gene: TRBV30
len: 12
j_gene: TRBJ1-2
d_gene: TRBD1
CDR3aa: CAWRDREFGYTF

v_gene: TRBV5-6
len: 16
j_gene: TRBJ1-4
d_gene: TRBD1
CDR3aa: CASSLGWTGGGEKLFF

v_gene: TRBV6-6
len: 13
j_gene: TRBJ1-1
d_gene: -
CDR3aa: CASRTGLNTEAFF

v_gene: TRBV6-1
len: 13
j_gene: TRBJ2-7
d_gene: -
CDR3aa: CASSPGDGHEQYF

v_gene: TRBV27
len: 15
j_gene: TRBJ1-5
d_gene: -
CDR3aa: CASSLNAGSNQPQHF

v_gene: TRBV7-8
len: 14
j_gene: TRBJ2-7
d_gene: -
CDR3aa: CASSFGHSSYEQYF